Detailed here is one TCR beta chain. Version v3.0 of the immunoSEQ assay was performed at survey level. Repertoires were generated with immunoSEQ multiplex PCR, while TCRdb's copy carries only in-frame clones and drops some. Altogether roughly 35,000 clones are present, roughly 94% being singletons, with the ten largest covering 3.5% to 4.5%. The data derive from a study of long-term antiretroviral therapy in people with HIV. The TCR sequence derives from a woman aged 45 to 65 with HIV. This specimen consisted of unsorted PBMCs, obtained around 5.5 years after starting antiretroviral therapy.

CDR3 in DNA: TGTGCCAGCAGCCCCAGTCCTGCTGCGCTCTACGAGCAGTACTTC. Encoded protein: CASSPSPAALYEQYF. The chain joins TRBV5-6 to TRBJ2-7, with D unresolved. Germline values: CDR1 SGHDT, CDR2 YYEEEE. CDR3 size: 15 residues. V lost 4 bases and J lost 3, with 17 bases in between.